One sample yielded the 11 T cell receptor beta chains listed below, sequenced in a study of blood T cell repertoires in COVID-19. Sequencing was performed with immunoSEQ multiplex PCR; in TCRdb, only in-frame clones are kept and a portion is missing. The sample lists 60,000 to 85,000 clones; roughly 79% were seen once. Sequenced input: peripheral blood. The receptors come from a woman aged 55-69 years with acute or convalescent COVID-19.

The chain recombines TRBV5-4 with TRBJ2-2, with 7 bases fitting TRBD1. This CDR3 is built from 14 residues. Trimming at V came to 3 bases and at J to 7 bases, leaving 6 bases not matched to a gene. Per the germline V gene, CDR1 is SGHNT and CDR2 is YYREEE (reference sequence). The CDR3 spells CASSSLQGSGELFF. The CDR3 DNA follows: TGTGCCAGCAGCTCGCTACAGGGGAGCGGGGAGCTGTTTTTT.

This clone was recorded only once. An end of the junction differs from the germline gene, which may be a read error. The chain recombines TRBV30 with TRBJ2-3; possible D gene TRBD1, 7 bases. Germline assignment: CDR1 GTSNPN and CDR2 SVGIG (reference sequence). CDR3 length equals 14 residues. CDR3 loop: CAWSGGDSRDTQYF. In DNA, the CDR3 is TGTGCCTGGAGTGGGGGGGACAGCAGAGATACGCAGTATTTT.

This chain links TRBV7-9 with TRBJ1-1; 10 nucleotides match TRBD1. The germline gives CDR1 SEHNR, CDR2 FQNEAQ (reference sequence). CDR3 size: 17 residues. V shed 5 bases, J shed 6 bases, and the junction held 15 bases outside the gene matches. In DNA form, the CDR3 reads TGTGCCAGCAGCCACCACCCGGGACAGGGGATAGTTGCTGAAGCTTTCTTT. Its protein is CASSHHPGQGIVAEAFF.

The J gene is TRBJ1-3, the V gene TRBV5-4; maybe TRBD1 (5 bases). This CDR3 spans 16 amino acids. Germline V gene sequence: CDR1 SGHNT, CDR2 YYREEE (reference sequence). The germline V and J ends were trimmed by 6 bases and 7 bases, with 23 bases remaining between them. Here the CDR3 DNA reads TGTGCCAGCACTACGCGCGGGACCTCCTCCGGGAACACCATATATTTT. Amino acid sequence: CASTTRGTSSGNTIYF.

The genes are TRBV7-6 and TRBJ1-5; D remains ambiguous. With 6 bases removed from V and 2 bases from J, the gap between germline ends came to 8 bases. This CDR3 region has 13 residues. Germline-derived CDR1 and CDR2 are SGHVS and FNYEAQ. The CDR3 region has the DNA TGTGCCAGCAGTTACGGGGGCAATCAGCCCCAGCATTTT. The encoded protein is CASSYGGNQPQHF. Combining the CDR3 with reference TRBV7-6 and TRBJ1-5 gives the whole variable domain GAGVSQSPRYKVTKRGQDVALRCDPISGHVSLYWYRQALGQGPEFLTYFNYEAQQDKSGLPNDRFSAERPEGSISTLTIQRTEQRDSAMYRCASSYGGNQPQHFGDGTRLSIL.

This clone was seen more than once but under ten times. This chain connects TRBV10-3 to TRBJ2-2; 10 bases line up with TRBD2. This CDR3 is built from 18 residues. Germline V gene data show CDR1 as ENHRY and CDR2 as SYGVKD. J was trimmed by 2 bases and V by 0 bases; bases with no gene match: 6. The CDR3 spells CAISESRLAGVNTGELFF. CDR3 DNA sequence: TGTGCCATCAGTGAGTCGCGCCTAGCGGGGGTTAACACCGGGGAGCTGTTTTTT.

The V call is TRBV2, the J call TRBJ1-5; maybe TRBD1 (5 bases). Per the germline V gene, CDR1 is SNHLY and CDR2 is FYNNEI. V was clipped by 5 bases and J by 4 bases, with 18 bases between them. CDR3 length equals 16 residues. CDR3 loop: CASSRVGGPLNQPQHF. In DNA form, the CDR3 reads TGTGCCAGCAGTAGGGTGGGGGGTCCATTGAATCAGCCCCAGCATTTT.

About this clone itself: A read error is possible here, since a much larger clone lies one base away. The chain carries TRBV28 and TRBJ1-3, with 8 bases aligning to TRBD1. The CDR3 contains 15 residues. Looked up from germline, CDR1 is MDHEN and CDR2 is SYDVKM. Germline trimming cut 6 bases from V and 0 bases from J; bases unmatched to any gene: 4. For the CDR3, the DNA is TGTGCCAGCAGCCGAACAGGGGGCTCTGGAAACACCATATATTTT. Translating it yields CASSRTGGSGNTIYF.

V gene TRBV3-1 (or the pseudogene TRBV3-2) combines with J gene TRBJ1-2; no reliable D call. The V end lost 0 bases, the J end lost 7 bases, and 9 bases lay between the germline ends. Germline V gene lookup returns CDR1 LGHDT and CDR2 YNNKEL (reference sequence). The CDR3 has 13 residues. The CDR3, as DNA: TGTGCCAGCAGCCAAGATGAGAGGAGTGGCTACACCTTC. This encodes CASSQDERSGYTF.

Here the CDR3 reads CASSLVAGSGANVLTF. The CDR3 DNA follows: TGTGCCAGCAGCTTAGTAGCTGGCTCTGGGGCCAACGTCCTGACTTTC. J is TRBJ2-6 and V is TRBV11-2; D not resolved. Germline V gene sequence: CDR1 SGHAT, CDR2 FQNNGV. The CDR3 is made up of 16 amino acids. V shed 1 base and J shed 0 bases, with 7 bases lying between them. Full variable domain (missing parts from reference TRBV11-2 and TRBJ2-6): EAGVAQSPRYKIIEKRQSVAFWCNPISGHATLYWYQQILGQGPKLLIQFQNNGVVDDSQLPKDRFSAERLKGVDSTLKIQPAKLEDSAVYLCASSLVAGSGANVLTFGAGSRLTVL.

This clone was seen once. This chain connects TRBV27 to TRBJ2-2; 9 bases are a match to TRBD1. The trim removed 6 bases at V and 7 bases at J, leaving 6 bases unmatched. CDR3 length: 14 amino acids. The germline CDR1 and CDR2 sequences are MNHEY and SMNVEV (reference sequence). The CDR3 is CASRNRGHNGELFF. CDR3 DNA: TGTGCCAGCAGAAACAGGGGGCACAACGGGGAGCTGTTTTTT.